The 5 T cell receptor beta chains presented below share a single source sample, sequenced in a study of blood T cells in healthy people across ages. Combining a sample-barcoded 5' primer with a J-beta primer mix, a second PCR ran for about 7 to 12 cycles. From the 5' RACE reads, TCRdb called clonotypes with MiXCR, one entry per CDR3 protein. The table has some 1.7 million distinct CDR3 sequences, 28% seen once. The sequenced sample consisted of blood. These receptors were taken from a woman in her twenties or thirties in good health.

This clonotype was observed a handful of times. The V and J genes are TRBV5-1 and TRBJ2-5, with D uncertain. The CDR3 covers 13 residues. Per the germline V gene, CDR1 is SGHRS and CDR2 is YFSETQ. With 3 bases removed from V and 5 bases from J, the gap between germline ends came to 11 bases. CDR3: CASSSSNEETQYF. CDR3 DNA: TGCGCCAGCAGCTCGTCGAACGAGGAGACCCAGTACTTC.

The chain recombines TRBV28 with TRBJ2-1; TRBD2 is a possible D gene (5 bases). The CDR3 has 14 residues. The ends were cut back, 5 bases at V and 6 bases at J, with 14 bases in the middle. Germline assignment: CDR1 MDHEN and CDR2 SYDVKM. CDR3 DNA sequence: TGTGCCAGCAGTCCCGTACGGGGATTCAATGAGCAGTTCTTC. This encodes CASSPVRGFNEQFF. The whole variable domain, remainder taken from reference TRBV28 and TRBJ2-1, is DVKVTQSSRYLVKRTGEKVFLECVQDMDHENMFWYRQDPGLGLRLIYFSYDVKMKEKGDIPEGYSVSREKKERFSLILESASTNQTSMYLCASSPVRGFNEQFFGPGTRLTVL.

This clonotype was recorded a few times. The V and J genes are TRBV2 and TRBJ1-1, with TRBD1 as a possible D gene (5 bases). In germline, CDR1 is SNHLY, CDR2 FYNNEI. V lost 1 base to trimming and J lost 9 bases, with 9 bases between them. The CDR3 is 12 amino acids. As DNA, the CDR3 is TGTGCCAGCAGTGAAGGGGGGATAAAAGCTTTCTTT. Its protein is CASSEGGIKAFF.

The chain links TRBV6-6 to TRBJ2-7; TRBD1 agrees at 8 bases. V was clipped by 2 bases and J by 2 bases; unmatched bases: 5. Germline lookup yields CDR1 MNHNY and CDR2 SVGAGI (reference sequence). This CDR3 spans 15 amino acids. The CDR3 here is CASSYGSRGPYEQYF. The CDR3 DNA sequence: TGTGCCAGCAGTTACGGGTCCAGGGGGCCCTACGAGCAGTACTTC.

This clonotype was detected ten times or more. V is TRBV6-6 and J is TRBJ2-1; 13 bases are a match to TRBD2. From germline, CDR1 is MNHNY and CDR2 SVGAGI (reference sequence). Trimming took 2 bases from V and 4 from J; bases not matched to a gene: 2. The CDR3 sequence is 16 residues long. The CDR3 sequence is CASSYRTSGRYNEQFF. As DNA, the CDR3 is TGTGCCAGCAGTTACCGGACTAGCGGGAGATACAATGAGCAGTTCTTC.